The clone carrying this T cell receptor (beta chain) occurred once. The protocol was immunoSEQ multiplex PCR, while the TCRdb copy is restricted to in-frame clones and leaves out a portion. The sample holds fewer than 200,000 clones, approximately 80% seen once. The data were obtained in a study of blood T cell repertoires in COVID-19. The overall study: Whether acute or convalescent, the COVID-19 samples came from the United States, Italy and Spain.

Sequenced sample: peripheral blood. The receptor was derived from a woman of 80 years or more with COVID-19, enrolled during active disease.

This chain's CDR3 is CASSPPPGVGQPQHF. CDR3 coding DNA: TGTGCCAGCTCACCACCGCCAGGGGTGGGACAGCCCCAGCATTTT. The chain uses TRBV18 and TRBJ1-5, with a possible D match to TRBD1 (6 bases). Germline V gene lookup returns CDR1 KGHSH and CDR2 LQKENI. V was clipped by 0 bases and J by 7 bases, with 13 bases between them. CDR3 size: 15 residues.